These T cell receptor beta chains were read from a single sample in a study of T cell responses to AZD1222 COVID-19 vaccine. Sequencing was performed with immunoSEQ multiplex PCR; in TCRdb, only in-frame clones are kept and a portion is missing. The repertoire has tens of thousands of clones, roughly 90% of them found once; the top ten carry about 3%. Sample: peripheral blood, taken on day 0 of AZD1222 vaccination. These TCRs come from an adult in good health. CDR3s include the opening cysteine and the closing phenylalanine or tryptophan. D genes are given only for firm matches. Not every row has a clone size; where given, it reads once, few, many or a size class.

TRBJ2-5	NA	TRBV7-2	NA	CASSLASTTQYF	TGTGCCAGCAGCTTAGCCAGCACGACCCAGTACTTC
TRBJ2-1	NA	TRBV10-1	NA	CASSERSSYNEQFF	TGCGCCAGCAGTGAGAGGAGCTCCTACAATGAGCAGTTCTTC
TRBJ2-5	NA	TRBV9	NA	CASSLTGTPETQYF	TGTGCCAGCAGCTTAACCGGGACGCCAGAGACCCAGTACTTC
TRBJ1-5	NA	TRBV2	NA	CASYTGTLGQPQHF	TGTGCCAGCTACACCGGGACTTTGGGTCAGCCCCAGCATTTT
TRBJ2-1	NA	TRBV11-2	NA	CASSLDPGSSYNEQFF	TGTGCCAGCAGCTTAGACCCGGGAAGCTCCTACAATGAGCAGTTCTTC
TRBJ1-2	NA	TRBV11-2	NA	CASRGQGNYGYTF	TGTGCCAGCCGAGGGCAGGGGAACTATGGCTACACCTTC
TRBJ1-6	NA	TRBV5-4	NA	CASSLGSPDNSPLHF	TGTGCCAGCAGCTTGGGCAGCCCAGATAATTCACCCCTCCACTTT
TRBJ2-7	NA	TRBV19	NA	CASSPLPRGTYEQYF	TGTGCCAGTAGTCCTCTTCCAAGGGGTACCTACGAGCAGTACTTC
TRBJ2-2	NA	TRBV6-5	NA	CASRSDGTNTGELFF	TGTGCCAGCAGGTCTGATGGGACTAACACCGGGGAGCTGTTTTTT
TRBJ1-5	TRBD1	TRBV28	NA	CASSQSGQGMYNQPQHF	TGTGCCAGCAGCCAATCGGGACAGGGGATGTATAATCAGCCCCAGCATTTT
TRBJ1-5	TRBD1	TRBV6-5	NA	CASSSGQGSWPQHF	TGTGCCAGCAGTTCGGGACAGGGGTCGTGGCCCCAGCATTTT
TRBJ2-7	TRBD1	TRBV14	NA	CASSHEDRGNYEQYF	TGTGCCAGCAGTCACGAGGACAGGGGTAATTACGAGCAGTACTTC
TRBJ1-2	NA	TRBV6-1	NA	CASSEKPTGGYTF	TGTGCCAGCAGTGAAAAGCCGACAGGTGGCTACACCTTC
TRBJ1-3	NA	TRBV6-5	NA	CASSYSGVHGNTIYF	TGTGCCAGCAGTTACTCGGGGGTACATGGAAACACCATATATTTT
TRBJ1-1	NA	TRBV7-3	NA	CASGSGNTEAFF	TGTGCCAGCGGGTCAGGGAATACTGAAGCTTTCTTT
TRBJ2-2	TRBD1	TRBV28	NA	CASSLKRPDRDTGELFF	TGTGCCAGCAGTTTAAAGCGCCCGGACAGGGACACCGGGGAGCTGTTTTTT
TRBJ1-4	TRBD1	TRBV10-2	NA	CASSQGQGLFF	TGCGCCAGCAGTCAGGGACAGGGACTGTTTTTT
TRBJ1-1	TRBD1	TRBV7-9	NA	CASRPTGGTEAFF	TGTGCCAGCAGACCGACAGGGGGCACTGAAGCTTTCTTT
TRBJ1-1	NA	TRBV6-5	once	CASLVGDTEAFF	TGTGCCAGCTTGGTCGGGGACACTGAAGCTTTCTTT
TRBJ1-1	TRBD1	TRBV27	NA	CASSRDRGLGTEAFF	TGTGCCAGCAGTCGAGACAGGGGGCTGGGTACTGAAGCTTTCTTT
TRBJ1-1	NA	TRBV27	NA	CASSFRGEGTEAFF	TGTGCCAGCAGTTTCAGAGGGGAGGGGACTGAAGCTTTCTTT
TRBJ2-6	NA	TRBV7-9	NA	CASRRTQGVSGANVLTF	TGTGCCAGCAGAAGAACACAGGGAGTGTCTGGGGCCAACGTCCTGACTTTC
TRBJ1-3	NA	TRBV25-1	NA	CASSESLVGNTIYF	TGTGCCAGCAGTGAATCGCTCGTTGGAAACACCATATATTTT
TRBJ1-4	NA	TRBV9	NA	CASSVMGGLGEKLFF	TGTGCCAGCAGCGTAATGGGGGGGCTGGGTGAAAAACTGTTTTTT
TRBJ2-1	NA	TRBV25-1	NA	CASTFRERQFF	TGTGCCAGCACGTTCCGGGAGAGGCAGTTCTTC
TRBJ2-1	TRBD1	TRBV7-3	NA	CASSPGQGNYNEQFF	TGTGCCAGCAGCCCCGGACAGGGGAACTACAATGAGCAGTTCTTC
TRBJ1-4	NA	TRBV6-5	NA	CASRWEPTTNEKLFF	TGTGCCAGCAGGTGGGAACCGACAACTAATGAAAAACTGTTTTTT
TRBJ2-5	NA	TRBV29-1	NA	CSVPRRETQYF	TGCAGCGTCCCCCGGAGAGAGACCCAGTACTTC
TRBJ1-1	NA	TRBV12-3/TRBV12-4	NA	CASKPGPQVAAFF	TGTGCCAGCAAACCCGGGCCACAGGTCGCGGCTTTCTTT
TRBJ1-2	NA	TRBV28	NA	CASRDLQGRSGYTF	TGTGCCAGCAGGGATCTCCAGGGGAGAAGTGGCTACACCTTC
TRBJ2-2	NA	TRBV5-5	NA	CASNEGGNTGELFF	TGTGCCAGCAACGAGGGTGGGAACACCGGGGAGCTGTTTTTT
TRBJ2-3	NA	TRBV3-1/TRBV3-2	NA	CASSQEKAGSTDTQYF	TGTGCCAGCAGCCAAGAGAAGGCGGGGAGCACAGATACGCAGTATTTT
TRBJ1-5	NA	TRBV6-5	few	CASSYGLHQPQHF	TGTGCCAGCAGTTACGGGCTACATCAGCCCCAGCATTTT
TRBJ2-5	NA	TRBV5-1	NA	CASSLAGNPQETQYF	TGCGCCAGCAGCTTGGCAGGGAACCCCCAAGAGACCCAGTACTTC
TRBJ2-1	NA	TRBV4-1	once	CASSQDEKESNNEQFF	TGCGCCAGCAGCCAAGATGAGAAGGAAAGTAACAATGAGCAGTTCTTC
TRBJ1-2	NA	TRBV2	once	CASSLQGADYGYTF	TGTGCCAGCAGCTTACAGGGTGCCGACTATGGCTACACCTTC
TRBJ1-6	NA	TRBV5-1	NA	CASSLGGGSPLHF	TGCGCCAGCAGCTTGGGCGGTGGTTCACCCCTCCACTTT
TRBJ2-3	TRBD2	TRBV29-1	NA	CSVDRPRTSGGPDTQYF	TGCAGCGTTGATAGGCCTCGGACTAGCGGTGGCCCAGATACGCAGTATTTT
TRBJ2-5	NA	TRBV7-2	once	CASSLRSGVYQETQYF	TGTGCCAGCAGCTTGAGGTCGGGGGTGTACCAAGAGACCCAGTACTTC
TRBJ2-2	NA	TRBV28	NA	CASSLWGTGNTGELFF	TGTGCCAGCAGTTTATGGGGCACAGGGAACACCGGGGAGCTGTTTTTT
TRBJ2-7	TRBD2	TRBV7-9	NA	CASSAQEPSGGSYEQYF	TGTGCCAGCAGCGCCCAAGAGCCTAGCGGGGGGTCCTACGAGCAGTACTTC
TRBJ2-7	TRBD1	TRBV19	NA	CASSILQGADEQYF	TGTGCCAGTAGTATTCTCCAGGGGGCCGACGAGCAGTACTTC
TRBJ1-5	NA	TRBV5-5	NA	CASSLTQGGLQPQHF	TGTGCCAGCAGCCTTACCCAGGGTGGTCTTCAGCCCCAGCATTTT
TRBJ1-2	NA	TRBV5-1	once	CASSFADGLVAYNYGYTF	TGCGCCAGCAGCTTTGCGGACGGTCTTGTCGCATATAACTATGGCTACACCTTC
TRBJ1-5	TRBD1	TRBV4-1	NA	CASSRSGTGEGSNQPQHF	TGCGCCAGCAGCCGCTCCGGGACAGGGGAAGGTAGCAATCAGCCCCAGCATTTT
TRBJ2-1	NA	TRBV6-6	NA	CASTPNLSSYNEQFF	TGTGCCAGCACCCCAAACCTAAGCTCCTACAATGAGCAGTTCTTC
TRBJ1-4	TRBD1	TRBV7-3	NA	CASSPGTGGSEKLFF	TGTGCCAGCAGCCCTGGGACAGGGGGTAGTGAAAAACTGTTTTTT